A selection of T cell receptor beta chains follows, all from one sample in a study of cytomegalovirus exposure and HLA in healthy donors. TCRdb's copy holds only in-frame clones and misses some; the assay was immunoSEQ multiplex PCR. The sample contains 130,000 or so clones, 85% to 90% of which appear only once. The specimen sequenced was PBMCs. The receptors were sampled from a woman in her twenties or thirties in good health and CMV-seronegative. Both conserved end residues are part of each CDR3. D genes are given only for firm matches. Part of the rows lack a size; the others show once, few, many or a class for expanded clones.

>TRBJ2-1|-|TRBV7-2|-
CASSLETSSVSHNEQFF
TGTGCCAGCAGCTTAGAAACTAGCTCTGTTTCACACAATGAGCAGTTCTTC
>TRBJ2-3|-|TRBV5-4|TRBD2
CASARSGGSTDTQYF
TGTGCCAGCGCGCGTAGCGGGGGGTCAACAGATACGCAGTATTTT
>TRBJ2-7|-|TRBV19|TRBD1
CASSAGQGTSYEQYF
TGTGCCAGTAGTGCGGGACAGGGGACCTCCTACGAGCAGTACTTC
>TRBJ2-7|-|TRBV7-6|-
CASSPQGSEQYF
TGTGCCAGCAGCCCCCAGGGTAGTGAGCAGTACTTC
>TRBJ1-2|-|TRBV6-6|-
CASSYSPGVYGYTF
TGTGCCAGCAGTTACTCCCCCGGTGTCTATGGCTACACCTTC
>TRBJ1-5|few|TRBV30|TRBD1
CAWSGTTGEASNQPQHF
TGTGCCTGGAGTGGAACAACAGGGGAGGCGAGCAATCAGCCCCAGCATTTT
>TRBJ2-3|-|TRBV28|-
CASSGAGFLGDTQYF
TGTGCCAGCAGTGGCGCGGGGTTTCTTGGGGATACGCAGTATTTT
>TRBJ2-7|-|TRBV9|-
CASSVGRGISYEQYF
TGTGCCAGCAGCGTAGGCCGGGGGATCTCCTACGAGCAGTACTTC
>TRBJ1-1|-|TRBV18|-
CASSPPSQQNTEAFF
TGTGCCAGCTCACCACCCTCACAGCAGAACACTGAAGCTTTCTTT
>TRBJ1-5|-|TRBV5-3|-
CARSPRDFGKYQPQHF
TGTGCCAGAAGCCCCCGGGACTTCGGGAAGTATCAGCCCCAGCATTTT
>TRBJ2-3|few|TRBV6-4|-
CASSDSVGSTDTQYF
TGTGCCAGCAGTGACTCGGTCGGGAGCACAGATACGCAGTATTTT
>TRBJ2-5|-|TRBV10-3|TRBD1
CAIRQGDGETQYF
TGTGCCATCAGACAGGGGGACGGGGAGACCCAGTACTTC
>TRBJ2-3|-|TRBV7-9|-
CASSSPDSAPGDTQYF
TGTGCCAGCAGCTCCCCTGATAGCGCCCCCGGGGATACGCAGTATTTT
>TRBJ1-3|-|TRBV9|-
CASSPQMGALGNTIYF
TGTGCCAGCAGCCCCCAGATGGGGGCTCTCGGAAACACCATATATTTT
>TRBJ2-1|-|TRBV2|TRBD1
CASRQNRDRAGDEQFF
TGTGCCAGCAGACAAAACCGGGACAGGGCTGGTGATGAGCAGTTCTTC
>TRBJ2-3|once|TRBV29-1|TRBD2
CSVRSGRASDTQYF
TGCAGCGTCCGTAGCGGGAGAGCTTCAGATACGCAGTATTTT
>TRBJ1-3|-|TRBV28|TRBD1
CASSQGQRNTIYF
TGTGCCAGCAGCCAGGGACAGAGAAACACCATATATTTT
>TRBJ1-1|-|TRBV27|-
CASSSHQGGAIEAFF
TGTGCCAGCAGTTCCCACCAGGGAGGGGCGATTGAAGCTTTCTTT
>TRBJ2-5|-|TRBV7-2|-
CASSRMPLATEETQYF
TGTGCCAGCAGCCGCATGCCGCTAGCGACGGAGGAGACCCAGTACTTC
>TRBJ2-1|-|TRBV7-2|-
CASSLVWRSDNEQFF
TGTGCCAGCAGCTTAGTTTGGAGATCGGACAATGAGCAGTTCTTC
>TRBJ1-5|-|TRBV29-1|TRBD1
CSVPRDRGPLYSNQPQHF
TGCAGCGTCCCCCGGGACAGGGGCCCCCTTTATAGCAATCAGCCCCAGCATTTT
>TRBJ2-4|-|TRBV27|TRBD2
CASSPKALASGRRGAKNIQYF
TGTGCCAGCAGTCCCAAGGCCTTGGCTAGCGGGAGGCGTGGAGCCAAAAACATTCAGTACTTC
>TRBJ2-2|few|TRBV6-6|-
CASSRRGVGELFF
TGTGCCAGCAGCCGCCGGGGAGTCGGGGAGCTGTTTTTT
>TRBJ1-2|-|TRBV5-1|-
CASSLGQNYGYTF
TGCGCCAGCAGCTTGGGTCAGAACTATGGCTACACCTTC
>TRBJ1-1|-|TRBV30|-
CALEADTEAFF
TGTGCCCTGGAGGCGGACACTGAAGCTTTCTTT
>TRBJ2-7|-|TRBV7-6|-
CASSWGDRTYEQYF
TGTGCCAGCAGCTGGGGGGACAGAACCTACGAGCAGTACTTC
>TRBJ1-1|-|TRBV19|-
CASSIGLVEAFF
TGTGCCAGTAGTATAGGACTGGTTGAAGCTTTCTTT
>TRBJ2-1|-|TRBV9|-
CASSVRLVGSYNEQFF
TGTGCCAGCAGCGTAAGGCTAGTTGGGTCCTACAATGAGCAGTTCTTC
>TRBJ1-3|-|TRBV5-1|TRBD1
CASSLRQGGGNTIYF
TGCGCCAGCAGCTTGCGCCAGGGGGGAGGAAACACCATATATTTT
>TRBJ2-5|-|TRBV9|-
CASSVEPAGLPYQETQYF
TGTGCCAGCAGCGTCGAACCTGCTGGGCTACCCTACCAAGAGACCCAGTACTTC
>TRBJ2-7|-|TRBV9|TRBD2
CASGRSGGTSSDEQYF
TGTGCCAGCGGGAGATCAGGGGGGACTAGCTCGGACGAGCAGTACTTC
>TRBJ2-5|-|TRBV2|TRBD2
CASRPTSGVVQETQYF
TGTGCCAGCAGGCCCACTAGCGGGGTTGTACAAGAGACCCAGTACTTC
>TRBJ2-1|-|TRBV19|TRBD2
CASSISTSGIPYNEQFF
TGTGCCAGTAGTATAAGTACTAGCGGGATTCCCTACAATGAGCAGTTCTTC
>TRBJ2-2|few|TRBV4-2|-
CASSRERSGAGTGELFF
TGTGCCAGCAGTCGAGAGAGGTCAGGGGCAGGGACCGGGGAGCTGTTTTTT
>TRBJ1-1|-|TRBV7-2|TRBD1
CASSLNRGRGTFF
TGTGCCAGCAGCTTAAACAGGGGGCGGGGAACTTTCTTT
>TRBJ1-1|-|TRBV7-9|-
CASSLGVGAGNTEAFF
TGTGCCAGCAGCTTAGGGGTGGGCGCGGGTAACACTGAAGCTTTCTTT
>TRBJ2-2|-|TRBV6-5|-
CASSYSFSTGELFF
TGTGCCAGCAGTTACTCGTTTAGCACCGGGGAGCTGTTTTTT
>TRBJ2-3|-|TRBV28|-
CASSRAETPNTQYF
TGTGCCAGCAGCAGGGCCGAAACCCCAAATACGCAGTATTTT
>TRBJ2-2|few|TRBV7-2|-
CASSARLTTGELFF
TGTGCCAGCAGCGCCCGACTAACCACCGGGGAGCTGTTTTTT
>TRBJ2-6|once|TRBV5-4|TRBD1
CASSFAGTANSGANVLTF
TGTGCCAGCAGCTTTGCCGGGACAGCTAACTCTGGGGCCAACGTCCTGACTTTC
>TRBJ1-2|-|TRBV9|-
CASSGGGPTGSNYGYTF
TGTGCCAGCAGCGGGGGGGGTCCGACAGGATCTAACTATGGCTACACCTTC